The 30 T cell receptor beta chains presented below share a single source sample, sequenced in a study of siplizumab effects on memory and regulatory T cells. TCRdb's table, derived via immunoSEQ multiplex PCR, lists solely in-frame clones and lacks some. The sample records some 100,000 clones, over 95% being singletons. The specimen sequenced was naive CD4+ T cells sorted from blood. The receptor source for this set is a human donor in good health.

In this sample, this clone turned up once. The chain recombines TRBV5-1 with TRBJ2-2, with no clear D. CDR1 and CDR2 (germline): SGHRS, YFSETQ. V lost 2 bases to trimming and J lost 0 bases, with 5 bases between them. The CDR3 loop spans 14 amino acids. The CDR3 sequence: CASSLLTNTGELFF. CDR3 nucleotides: TGCGCCAGCAGCTTACTGACGAACACCGGGGAGCTGTTTTTT. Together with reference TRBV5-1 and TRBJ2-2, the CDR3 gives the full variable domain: KAGVTQTPRYLIKTRGQQVTLSCSPISGHRSVSWYQQTPGQGLQFLFEYFSETQRNKGNFPGRFSGRQFSNSRSEMNVSTLELGDSALYLCASSLLTNTGELFFGEGSRLTVL.

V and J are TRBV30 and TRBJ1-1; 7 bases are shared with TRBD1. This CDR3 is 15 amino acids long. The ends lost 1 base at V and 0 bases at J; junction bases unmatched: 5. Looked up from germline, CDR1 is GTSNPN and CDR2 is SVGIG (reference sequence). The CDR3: CAWSELQGMNTEAFF. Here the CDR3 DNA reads TGTGCCTGGAGTGAACTACAGGGGATGAACACTGAAGCTTTCTTT.

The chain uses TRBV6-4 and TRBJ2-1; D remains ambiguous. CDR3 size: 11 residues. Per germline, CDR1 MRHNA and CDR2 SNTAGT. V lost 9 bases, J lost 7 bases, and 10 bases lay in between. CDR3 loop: CARPDGNEQFF. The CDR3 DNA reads TGTGCCAGACCCGACGGGAATGAGCAGTTCTTC.

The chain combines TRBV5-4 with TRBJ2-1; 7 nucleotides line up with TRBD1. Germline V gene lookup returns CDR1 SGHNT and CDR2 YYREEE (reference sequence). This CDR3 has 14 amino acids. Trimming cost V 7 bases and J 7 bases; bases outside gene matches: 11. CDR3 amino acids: CASHSQGVENEQFF. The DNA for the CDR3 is TGTGCCAGCCATTCTCAGGGGGTCGAGAATGAGCAGTTCTTC.

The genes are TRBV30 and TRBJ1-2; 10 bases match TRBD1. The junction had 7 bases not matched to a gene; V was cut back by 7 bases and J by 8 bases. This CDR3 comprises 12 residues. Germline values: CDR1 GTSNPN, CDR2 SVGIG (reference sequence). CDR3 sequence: CASDRGLTGYTF. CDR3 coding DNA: TGTGCCTCAGACAGGGGGCTGACAGGCTACACCTTC.

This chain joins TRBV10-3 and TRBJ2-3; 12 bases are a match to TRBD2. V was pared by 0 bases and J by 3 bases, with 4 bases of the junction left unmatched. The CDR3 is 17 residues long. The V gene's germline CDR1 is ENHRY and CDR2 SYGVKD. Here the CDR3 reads CAISESTSGGVTDTQYF. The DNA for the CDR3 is TGTGCCATCAGTGAGTCGACTAGCGGGGGAGTTACAGATACGCAGTATTTT.

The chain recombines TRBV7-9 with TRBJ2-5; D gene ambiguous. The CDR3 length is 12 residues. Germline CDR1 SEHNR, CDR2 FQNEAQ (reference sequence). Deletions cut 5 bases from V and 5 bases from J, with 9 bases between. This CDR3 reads CASSRMGETQYF. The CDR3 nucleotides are TGTGCCAGCAGCCGAATGGGGGAGACCCAGTACTTC.

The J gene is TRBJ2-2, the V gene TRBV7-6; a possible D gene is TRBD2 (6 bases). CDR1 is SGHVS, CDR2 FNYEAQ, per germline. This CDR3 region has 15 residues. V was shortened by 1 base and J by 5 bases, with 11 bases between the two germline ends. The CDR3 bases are TGTGCCAGCAGCTTAGTGTCCCGGGGGACCGGGGAGCTGTTTTTT. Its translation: CASSLVSRGTGELFF.

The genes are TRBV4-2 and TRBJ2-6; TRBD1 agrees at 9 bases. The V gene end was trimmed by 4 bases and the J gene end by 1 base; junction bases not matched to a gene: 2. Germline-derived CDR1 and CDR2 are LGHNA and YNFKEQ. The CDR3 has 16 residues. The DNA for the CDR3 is TGTGCCAGCAGCCCACAGGGGGCTTCTGGGGCCAACGTCCTGACTTTC. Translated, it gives CASSPQGASGANVLTF.

CDR3 loop: CASSLGGNSDTQYF. For the CDR3, the DNA is TGTGCCAGCAGCTTGGGGGGCAATTCAGATACGCAGTATTTT. The chain recombines TRBV7-7 with TRBJ2-3; D may correspond to TRBD1 or TRBD2 (6 bases each). CDR1 and CDR2 (germline): SSHAT, FNYEAQ (reference sequence). The CDR3 loop spans 14 amino acids. V was trimmed by 3 bases and J by 4 bases, leaving 11 bases between them.

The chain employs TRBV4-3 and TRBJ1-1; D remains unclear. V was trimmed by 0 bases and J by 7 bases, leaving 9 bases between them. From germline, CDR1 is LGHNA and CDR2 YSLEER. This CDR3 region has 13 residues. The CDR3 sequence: CASSQEPAREAFF. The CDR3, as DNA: TGCGCCAGCAGCCAAGAGCCAGCCCGTGAAGCTTTCTTT.

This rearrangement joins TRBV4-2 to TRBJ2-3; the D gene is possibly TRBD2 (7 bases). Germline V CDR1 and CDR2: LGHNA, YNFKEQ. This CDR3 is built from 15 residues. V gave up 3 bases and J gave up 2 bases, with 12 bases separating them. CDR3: CASSQGGASTDTQYF. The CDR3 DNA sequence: TGTGCCAGCAGCCAGGGGGGGGCTTCCACAGATACGCAGTATTTT.

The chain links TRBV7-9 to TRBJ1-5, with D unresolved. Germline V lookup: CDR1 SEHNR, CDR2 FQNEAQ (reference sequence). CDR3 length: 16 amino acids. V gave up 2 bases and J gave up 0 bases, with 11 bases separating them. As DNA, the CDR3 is TGTGCCAGCAGCTTAAGTTCGGGGAATAGCAATCAGCCCCAGCATTTT. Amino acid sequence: CASSLSSGNSNQPQHF.

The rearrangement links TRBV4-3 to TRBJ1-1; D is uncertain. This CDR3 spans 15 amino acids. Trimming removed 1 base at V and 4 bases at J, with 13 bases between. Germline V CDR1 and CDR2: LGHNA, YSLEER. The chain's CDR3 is CASSQGPVVATEAFF. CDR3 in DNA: TGCGCCAGCAGCCAAGGACCGGTCGTCGCCACTGAAGCTTTCTTT.

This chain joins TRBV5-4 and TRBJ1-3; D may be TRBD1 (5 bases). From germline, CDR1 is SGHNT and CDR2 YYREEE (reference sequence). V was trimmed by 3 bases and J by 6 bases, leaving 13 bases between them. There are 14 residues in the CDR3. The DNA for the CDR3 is TGTGCCAGCAGCTCGGGATCGGGGCAAAACACCATATATTTT. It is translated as CASSSGSGQNTIYF.

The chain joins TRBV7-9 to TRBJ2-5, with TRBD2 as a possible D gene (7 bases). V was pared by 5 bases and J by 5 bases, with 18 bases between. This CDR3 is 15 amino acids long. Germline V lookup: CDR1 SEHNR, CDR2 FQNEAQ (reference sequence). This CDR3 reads CASSGSGGLWETQYF. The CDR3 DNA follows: TGTGCCAGCAGCGGTTCCGGGGGGCTGTGGGAGACCCAGTACTTC.

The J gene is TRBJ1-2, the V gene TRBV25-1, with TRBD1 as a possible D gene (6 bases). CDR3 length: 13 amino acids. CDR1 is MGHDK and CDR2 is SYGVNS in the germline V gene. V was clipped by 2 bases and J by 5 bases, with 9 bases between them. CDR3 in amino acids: CASSESQGYGYTF. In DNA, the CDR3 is TGTGCCAGCAGTGAAAGTCAGGGGTATGGCTACACCTTC.

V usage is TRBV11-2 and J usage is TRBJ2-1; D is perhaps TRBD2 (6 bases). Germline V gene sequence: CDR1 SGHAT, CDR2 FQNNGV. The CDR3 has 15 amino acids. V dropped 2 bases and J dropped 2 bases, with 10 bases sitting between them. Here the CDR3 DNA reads TGTGCCAGCAGCTTATACGGGGGAACCTACAATGAGCAGTTCTTC. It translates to CASSLYGGTYNEQFF.

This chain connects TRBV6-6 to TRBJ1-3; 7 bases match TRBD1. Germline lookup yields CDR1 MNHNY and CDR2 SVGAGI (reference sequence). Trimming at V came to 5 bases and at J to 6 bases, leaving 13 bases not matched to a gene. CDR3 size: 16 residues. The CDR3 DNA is TGTGCCAGCAGTAACCGGGACAGCCGTCAGACAAACACCATATATTTT. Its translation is CASSNRDSRQTNTIYF.

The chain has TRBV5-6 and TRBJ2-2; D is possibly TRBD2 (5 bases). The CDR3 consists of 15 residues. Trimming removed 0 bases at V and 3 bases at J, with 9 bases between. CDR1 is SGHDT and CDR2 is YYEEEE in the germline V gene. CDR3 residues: CASSLDSVYTGELFF. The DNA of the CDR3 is TGTGCCAGCAGCTTGGATAGCGTGTACACCGGGGAGCTGTTTTTT.

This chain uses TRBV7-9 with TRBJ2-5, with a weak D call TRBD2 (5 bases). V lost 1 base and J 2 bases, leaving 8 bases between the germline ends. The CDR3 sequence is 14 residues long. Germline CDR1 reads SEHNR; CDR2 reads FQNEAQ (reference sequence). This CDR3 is CASSLESGQETQYF. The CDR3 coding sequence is TGTGCCAGCAGCTTAGAGAGCGGACAAGAGACCCAGTACTTC.

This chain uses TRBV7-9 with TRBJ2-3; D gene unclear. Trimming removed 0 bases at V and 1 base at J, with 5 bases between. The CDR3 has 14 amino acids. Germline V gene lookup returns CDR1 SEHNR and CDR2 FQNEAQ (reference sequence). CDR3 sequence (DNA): TGTGCCAGCAGCTTAGCCCTGGGCACAGATACGCAGTATTTT. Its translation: CASSLALGTDTQYF.

The chain's CDR3 is CASSYPGGGETQYF. The CDR3 region has the DNA TGCGCCAGCAGCTACCCGGGTGGGGGTGAGACCCAGTACTTC. This chain connects TRBV5-1 to TRBJ2-5, with D perhaps TRBD1 or TRBD2 (5 bases each). Germline assignment: CDR1 SGHRS and CDR2 YFSETQ. V gave up 3 bases and J gave up 5 bases, with 14 bases separating them. The CDR3 is 14 residues long.

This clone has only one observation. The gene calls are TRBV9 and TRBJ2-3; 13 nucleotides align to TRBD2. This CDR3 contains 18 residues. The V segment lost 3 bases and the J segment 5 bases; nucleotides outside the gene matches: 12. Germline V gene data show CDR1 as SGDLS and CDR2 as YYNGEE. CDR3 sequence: CASSGTSGGMFAGDTQYF. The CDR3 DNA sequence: TGTGCCAGCAGCGGGACTAGCGGGGGCATGTTCGCGGGAGATACGCAGTATTTT. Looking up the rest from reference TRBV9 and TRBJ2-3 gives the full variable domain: DSGVTQTPKHLITATGQRVTLRCSPRSGDLSVYWYQQSLDQGLQFLIQYYNGEERAKGNILERFSAQQFPDLHSELNLSSLELGDSALYFCASSGTSGGMFAGDTQYFGPGTRLTVL.

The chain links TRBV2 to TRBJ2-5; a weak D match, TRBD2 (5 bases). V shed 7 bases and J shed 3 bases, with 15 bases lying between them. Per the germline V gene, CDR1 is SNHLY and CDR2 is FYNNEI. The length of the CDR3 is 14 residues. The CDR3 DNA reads TGTGCCAGCATTCGAGAATCCGGGGAAGAGACCCAGTACTTC. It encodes CASIRESGEETQYF.

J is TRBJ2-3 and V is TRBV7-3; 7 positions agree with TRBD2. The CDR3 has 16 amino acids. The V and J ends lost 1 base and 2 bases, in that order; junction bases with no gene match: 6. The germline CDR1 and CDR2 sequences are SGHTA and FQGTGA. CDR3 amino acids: CASSLIPGGITDTQYF. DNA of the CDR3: TGTGCCAGCAGCTTAATCCCGGGGGGTATCACAGATACGCAGTATTTT.

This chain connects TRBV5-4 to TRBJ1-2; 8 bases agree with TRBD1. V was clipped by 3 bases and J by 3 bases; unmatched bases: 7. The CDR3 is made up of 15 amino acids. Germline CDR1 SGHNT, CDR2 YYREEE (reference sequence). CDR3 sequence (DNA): TGTGCCAGCAGCTCCCGGACAGGGAGGGACTATGGCTACACCTTC. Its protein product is CASSSRTGRDYGYTF. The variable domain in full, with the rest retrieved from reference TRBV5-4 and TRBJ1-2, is ETGVTQSPTHLIKTRGQQVTLRCSSQSGHNTVSWYQQALGQGPQFIFQYYREEENGRGNFPPRFSGLQFPNYSSELNVNALELDDSALYLCASSSRTGRDYGYTFGSGTRLTVV.

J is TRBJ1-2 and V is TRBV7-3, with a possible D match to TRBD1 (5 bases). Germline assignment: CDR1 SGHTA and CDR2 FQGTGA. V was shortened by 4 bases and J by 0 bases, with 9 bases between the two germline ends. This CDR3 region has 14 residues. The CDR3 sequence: CASSSGQSNYGYTF. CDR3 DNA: TGTGCCAGCAGCTCAGGGCAGTCTAACTATGGCTACACCTTC.

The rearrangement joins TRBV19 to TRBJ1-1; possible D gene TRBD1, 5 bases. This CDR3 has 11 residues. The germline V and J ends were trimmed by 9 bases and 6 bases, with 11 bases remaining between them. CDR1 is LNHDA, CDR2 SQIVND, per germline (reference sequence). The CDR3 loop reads CASGTGPEAFF. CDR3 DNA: TGTGCCAGCGGGACTGGTCCTGAAGCTTTCTTT.

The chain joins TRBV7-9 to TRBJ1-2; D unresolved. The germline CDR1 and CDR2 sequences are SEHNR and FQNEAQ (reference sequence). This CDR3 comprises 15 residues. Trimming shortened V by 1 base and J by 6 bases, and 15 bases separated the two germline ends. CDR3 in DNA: TGTGCCAGCAGCTTAGGAGGTGTGGGTGGTGATGGCTACACCTTC. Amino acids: CASSLGGVGGDGYTF. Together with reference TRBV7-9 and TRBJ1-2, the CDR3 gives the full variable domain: DTGVSQNPRHKITKRGQNVTFRCDPISEHNRLYWYRQTLGQGPEFLTYFQNEAQLEKSRLLSDRFSAERPKGSFSTLEIQRTEQGDSAMYLCASSLGGVGGDGYTFGSGTRLTVV.